This T cell receptor beta chain was profiled in a study of cytomegalovirus exposure and HLA in healthy donors. Findings of the study overall: Another analysis was done later, and it associated around 17,000 TCR beta sequences with HLA alleles at 0.05 false discovery rate. A previous analysis found most TCR beta V segments productive roughly 90% or roughly 30% of the time. The authors judged a highly shared variant cluster likely a sequencing artifact.

A multiplex PCR was run with 60 Vbeta primers and 13 Jbeta primers. Profiling relied on immunoSEQ multiplex PCR, and the TCRdb table lists in-frame clones only, not all of them. The sample holds more than 200,000 clones. J was trimmed by 2 bases and V by 5 bases; bases with no gene match: 6. The CDR3 loop spans 16 amino acids. Germline CDR1 is MNHEY and CDR2 is SMNVEV (reference sequence). As for this clone: Its cognate antigen is unknown.

Input material: PBMCs. This receptor was obtained from a woman between 25 and 40 years old in good health and CMV-seropositive. The chain joins TRBV27 to TRBJ2-3; TRBD2 matches 11 bases. The CDR3 DNA sequence: TGTGCCAGCAGTGACGGGACTAGCGGATTCACAGATACGCAGTATTTT. This codes for CASSDGTSGFTDTQYF.